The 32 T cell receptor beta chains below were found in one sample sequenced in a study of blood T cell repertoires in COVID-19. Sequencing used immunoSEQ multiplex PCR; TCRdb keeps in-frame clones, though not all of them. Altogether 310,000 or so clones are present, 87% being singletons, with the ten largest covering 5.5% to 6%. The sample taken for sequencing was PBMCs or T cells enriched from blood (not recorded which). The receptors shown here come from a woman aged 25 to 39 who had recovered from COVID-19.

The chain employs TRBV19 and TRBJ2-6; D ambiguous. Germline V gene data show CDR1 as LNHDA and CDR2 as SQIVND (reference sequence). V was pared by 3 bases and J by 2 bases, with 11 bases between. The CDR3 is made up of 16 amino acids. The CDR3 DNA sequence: TGTGCCAGTAGTATTTGGCAGGTGACTGGGGCCAACGTCCTGACTTTC. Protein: CASSIWQVTGANVLTF.

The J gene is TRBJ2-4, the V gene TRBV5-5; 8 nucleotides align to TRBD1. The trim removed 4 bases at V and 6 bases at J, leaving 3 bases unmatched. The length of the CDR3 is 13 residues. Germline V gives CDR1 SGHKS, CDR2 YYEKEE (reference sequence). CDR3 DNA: TGTGCCAGCAGCCCCGGACAGGGAAACATTCAGTACTTC. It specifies CASSPGQGNIQYF.

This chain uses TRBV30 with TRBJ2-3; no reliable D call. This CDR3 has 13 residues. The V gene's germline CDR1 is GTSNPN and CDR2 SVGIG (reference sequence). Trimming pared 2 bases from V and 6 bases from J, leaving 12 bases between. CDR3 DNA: TGTGCCTGGAGTCGGTCGCCCGTGGATACGCAGTATTTT. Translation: CAWSRSPVDTQYF.

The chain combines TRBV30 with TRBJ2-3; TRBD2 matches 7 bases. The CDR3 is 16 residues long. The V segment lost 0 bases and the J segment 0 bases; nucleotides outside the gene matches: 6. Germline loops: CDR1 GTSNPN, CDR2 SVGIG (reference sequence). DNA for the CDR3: TGTGCCTGGAGTGTACCGTGGGGAGGGAGCACAGATACGCAGTATTTT. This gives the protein CAWSVPWGGSTDTQYF.

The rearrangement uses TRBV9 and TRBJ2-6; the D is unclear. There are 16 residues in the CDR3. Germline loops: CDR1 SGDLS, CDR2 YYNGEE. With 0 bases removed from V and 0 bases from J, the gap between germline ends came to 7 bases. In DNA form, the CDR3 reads TGTGCCAGCAGCGTAGGGCCGAACTCTGGGGCCAACGTCCTGACTTTC. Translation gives CASSVGPNSGANVLTF. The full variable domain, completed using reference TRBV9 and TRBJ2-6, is DSGVTQTPKHLITATGQRVTLRCSPRSGDLSVYWYQQSLDQGLQFLIQYYNGEERAKGNILERFSAQQFPDLHSELNLSSLELGDSALYFCASSVGPNSGANVLTFGAGSRLTVL.

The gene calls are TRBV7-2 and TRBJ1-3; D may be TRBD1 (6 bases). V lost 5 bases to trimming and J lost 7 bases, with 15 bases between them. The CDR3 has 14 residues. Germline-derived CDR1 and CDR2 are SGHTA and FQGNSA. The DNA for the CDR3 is TGTGCCAGCAGCGCTGGCGGGGGCGCGAACACCATATATTTT. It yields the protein CASSAGGGANTIYF. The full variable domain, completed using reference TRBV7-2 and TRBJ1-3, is GAGVSQSPSNKVTEKGKDVELRCDPISGHTALYWYRQSLGQGLEFLIYFQGNSAPDKSGLPSDRFSAERTGGSVSTLTIQRTQQEDSAVYLCASSAGGGANTIYFGEGSWLTVV.

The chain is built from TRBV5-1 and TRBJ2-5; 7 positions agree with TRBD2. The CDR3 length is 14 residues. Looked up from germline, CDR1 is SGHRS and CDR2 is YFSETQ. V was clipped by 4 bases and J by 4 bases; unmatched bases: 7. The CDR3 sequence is CASSPNGGIETQYF. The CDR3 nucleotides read TGCGCCAGCAGCCCCAACGGGGGGATAGAGACCCAGTACTTC. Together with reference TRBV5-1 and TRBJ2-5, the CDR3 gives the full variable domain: KAGVTQTPRYLIKTRGQQVTLSCSPISGHRSVSWYQQTPGQGLQFLFEYFSETQRNKGNFPGRFSGRQFSNSRSEMNVSTLELGDSALYLCASSPNGGIETQYFGPGTRLLVL.

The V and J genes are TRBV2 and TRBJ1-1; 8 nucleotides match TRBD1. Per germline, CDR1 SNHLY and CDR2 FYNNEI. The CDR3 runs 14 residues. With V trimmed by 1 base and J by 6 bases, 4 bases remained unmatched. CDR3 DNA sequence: TGTGCCAGCAGTGAAGGGACAGGGAGTCCTGAAGCTTTCTTT. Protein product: CASSEGTGSPEAFF.

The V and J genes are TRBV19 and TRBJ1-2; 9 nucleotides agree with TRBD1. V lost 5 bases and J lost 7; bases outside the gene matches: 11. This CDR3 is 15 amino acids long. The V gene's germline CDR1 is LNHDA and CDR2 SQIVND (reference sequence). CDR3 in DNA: TGTGCCAGTAGTCCGTCCGGGACAGGGTCGAGTGGCTACACCTTC. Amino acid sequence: CASSPSGTGSSGYTF.

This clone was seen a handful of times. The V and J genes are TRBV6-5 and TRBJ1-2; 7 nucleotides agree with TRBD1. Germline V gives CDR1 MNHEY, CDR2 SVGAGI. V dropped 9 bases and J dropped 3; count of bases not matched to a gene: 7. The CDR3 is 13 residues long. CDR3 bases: TGTGCCAGAACAAGGGGGCTTGACTATGGCTACACCTTC. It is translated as CARTRGLDYGYTF.

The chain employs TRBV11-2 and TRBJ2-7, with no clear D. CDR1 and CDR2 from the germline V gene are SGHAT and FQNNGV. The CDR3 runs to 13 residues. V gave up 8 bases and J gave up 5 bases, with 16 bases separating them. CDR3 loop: CASRRPGKHEQYF. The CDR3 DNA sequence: TGTGCCAGCCGCAGGCCAGGAAAGCACGAGCAGTACTTC. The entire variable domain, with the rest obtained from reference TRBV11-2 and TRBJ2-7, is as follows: EAGVAQSPRYKIIEKRQSVAFWCNPISGHATLYWYQQILGQGPKLLIQFQNNGVVDDSQLPKDRFSAERLKGVDSTLKIQPAKLEDSAVYLCASRRPGKHEQYFGPGTRLTVT.

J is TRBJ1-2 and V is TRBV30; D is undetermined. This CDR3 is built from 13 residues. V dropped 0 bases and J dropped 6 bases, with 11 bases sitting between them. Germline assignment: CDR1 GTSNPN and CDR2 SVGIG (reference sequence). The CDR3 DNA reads TGTGCCTGGAGTGTGACGCGGTGGAATGGCTACACCTTC. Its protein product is CAWSVTRWNGYTF. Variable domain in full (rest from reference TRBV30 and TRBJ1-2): SQTIHQWPATLVQPVGSPLSLECTVEGTSNPNLYWYRQAAGRGLQLLFYSVGIGQISSEVPQNLSASRPQDRQFILSSKKLLLSDSGFYLCAWSVTRWNGYTFGSGTRLTVV.

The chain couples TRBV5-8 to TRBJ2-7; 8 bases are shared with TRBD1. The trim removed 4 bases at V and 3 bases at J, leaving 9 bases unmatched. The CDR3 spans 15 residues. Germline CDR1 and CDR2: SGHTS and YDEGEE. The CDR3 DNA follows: TGTGCCAGCAGCGGAACGGACAGGGTGGGCTACGAGCAGTACTTC. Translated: CASSGTDRVGYEQYF. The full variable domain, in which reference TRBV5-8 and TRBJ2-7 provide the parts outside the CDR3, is EAGVTQSPTHLIKTRGQQATLRCSPISGHTSVYWYQQALGLGLQFLLWYDEGEERNRGNFPPRFSGRQFPNYSSELNVNALELEDSALYLCASSGTDRVGYEQYFGPGTRLTVT.

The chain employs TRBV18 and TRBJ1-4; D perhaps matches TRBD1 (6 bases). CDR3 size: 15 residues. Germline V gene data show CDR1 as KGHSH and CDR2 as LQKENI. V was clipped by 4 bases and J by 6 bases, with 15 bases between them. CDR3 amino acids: CASSRVPGVDEKLFF. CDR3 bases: TGTGCCAGCTCACGGGTCCCAGGGGTCGATGAAAAACTGTTTTTT.

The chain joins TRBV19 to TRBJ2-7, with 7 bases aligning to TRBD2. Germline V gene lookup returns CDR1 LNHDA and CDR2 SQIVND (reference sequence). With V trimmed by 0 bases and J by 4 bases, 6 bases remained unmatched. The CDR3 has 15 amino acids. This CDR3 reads CASSIDLTSLYEQYF. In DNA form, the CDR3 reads TGTGCCAGTAGTATAGATTTGACTAGCTTATACGAGCAGTACTTC.

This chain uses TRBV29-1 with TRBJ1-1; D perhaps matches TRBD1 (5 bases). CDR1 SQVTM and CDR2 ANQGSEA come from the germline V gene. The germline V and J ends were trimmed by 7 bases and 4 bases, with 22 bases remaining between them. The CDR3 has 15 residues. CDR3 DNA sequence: TGCAGCGCTGGGGAAGGGGAGGGTTTTGGCACTGAAGCTTTCTTT. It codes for CSAGEGEGFGTEAFF.

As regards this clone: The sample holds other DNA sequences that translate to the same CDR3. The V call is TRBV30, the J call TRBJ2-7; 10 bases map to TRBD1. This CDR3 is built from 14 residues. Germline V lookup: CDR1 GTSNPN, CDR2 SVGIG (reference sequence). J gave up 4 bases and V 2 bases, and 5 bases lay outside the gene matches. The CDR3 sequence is CAWSPGTGDYEQYF. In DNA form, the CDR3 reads TGTGCCTGGAGTCCCGGGACAGGGGATTACGAGCAGTACTTC.

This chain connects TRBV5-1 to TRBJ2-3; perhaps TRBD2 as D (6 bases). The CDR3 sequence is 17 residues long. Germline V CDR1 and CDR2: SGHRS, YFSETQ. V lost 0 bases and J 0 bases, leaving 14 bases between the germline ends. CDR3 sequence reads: CASSLAGLGTSTDTQYF. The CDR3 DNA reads TGCGCCAGCAGCTTGGCCGGGTTGGGGACTAGCACAGATACGCAGTATTTT.

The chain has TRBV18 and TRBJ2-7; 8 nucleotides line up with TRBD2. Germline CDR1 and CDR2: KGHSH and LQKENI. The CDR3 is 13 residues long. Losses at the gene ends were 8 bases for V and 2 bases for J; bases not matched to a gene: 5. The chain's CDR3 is CASNPGGTYEQYF. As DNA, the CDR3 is TGTGCCAGCAACCCGGGGGGGACCTACGAGCAGTACTTC.

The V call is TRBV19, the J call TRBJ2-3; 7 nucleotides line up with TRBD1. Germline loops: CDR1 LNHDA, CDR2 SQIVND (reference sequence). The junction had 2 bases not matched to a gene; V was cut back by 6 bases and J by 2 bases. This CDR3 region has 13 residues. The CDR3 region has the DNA TGTGCCAGTAGGGGGACAGCCACAGATACGCAGTATTTT. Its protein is CASRGTATDTQYF. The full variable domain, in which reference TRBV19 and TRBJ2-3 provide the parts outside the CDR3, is DGGITQSPKYLFRKEGQNVTLSCEQNLNHDAMYWYRQDPGQGLRLIYYSQIVNDFQKGDIAEGYSVSREKKESFPLTVTSAQKNPTAFYLCASRGTATDTQYFGPGTRLTVL.

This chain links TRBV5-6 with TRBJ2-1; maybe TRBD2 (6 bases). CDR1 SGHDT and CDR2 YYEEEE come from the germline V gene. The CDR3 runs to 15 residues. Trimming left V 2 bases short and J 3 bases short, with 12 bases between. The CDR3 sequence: CASSFGGIGYNEQFF. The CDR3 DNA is TGTGCCAGCAGCTTCGGCGGGATTGGCTACAATGAGCAGTTCTTC.

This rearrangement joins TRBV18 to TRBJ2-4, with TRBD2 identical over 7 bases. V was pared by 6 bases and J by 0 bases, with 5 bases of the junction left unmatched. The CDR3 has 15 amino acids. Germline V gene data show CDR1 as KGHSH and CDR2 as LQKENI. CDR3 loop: CASSPPGGAKNIQYF. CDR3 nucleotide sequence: TGTGCCAGCTCCCCCCCGGGGGGAGCCAAAAACATTCAGTACTTC.

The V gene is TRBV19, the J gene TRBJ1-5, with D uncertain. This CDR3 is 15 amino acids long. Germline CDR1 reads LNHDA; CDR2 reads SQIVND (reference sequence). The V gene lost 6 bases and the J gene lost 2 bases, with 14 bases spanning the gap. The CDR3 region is CASSDTGGGNQPQHF. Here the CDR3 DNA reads TGTGCCAGTAGCGACACCGGAGGTGGCAATCAGCCCCAGCATTTT.

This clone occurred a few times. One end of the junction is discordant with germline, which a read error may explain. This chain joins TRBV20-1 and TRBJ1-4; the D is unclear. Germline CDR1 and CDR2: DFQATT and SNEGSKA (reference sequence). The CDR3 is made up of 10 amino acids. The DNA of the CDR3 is TGCAGTGCTACTACTGAAAAACTGTTTTTT. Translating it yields CSATTEKLFF.

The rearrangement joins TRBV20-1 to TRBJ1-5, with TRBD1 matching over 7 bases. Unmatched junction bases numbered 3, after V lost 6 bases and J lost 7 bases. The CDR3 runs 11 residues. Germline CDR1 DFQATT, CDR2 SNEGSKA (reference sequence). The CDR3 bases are TGCAGTGCCCAGGGGGACCAGCCCCAGCATTTT. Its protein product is CSAQGDQPQHF.

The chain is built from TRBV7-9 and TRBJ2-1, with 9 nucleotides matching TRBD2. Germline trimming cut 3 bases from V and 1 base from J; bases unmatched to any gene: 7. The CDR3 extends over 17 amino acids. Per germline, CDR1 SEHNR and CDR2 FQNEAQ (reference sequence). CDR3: CASSLGLAGLSYNEQFF. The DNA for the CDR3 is TGTGCCAGCAGCTTGGGGCTAGCGGGGCTTTCCTACAATGAGCAGTTCTTC.

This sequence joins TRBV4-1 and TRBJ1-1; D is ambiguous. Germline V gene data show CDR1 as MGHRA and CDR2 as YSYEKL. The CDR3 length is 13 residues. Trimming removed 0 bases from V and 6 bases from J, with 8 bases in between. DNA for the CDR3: TGCGCCAGCAGCCAAGATGTGGGCGCTGAAGCTTTCTTT. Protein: CASSQDVGAEAFF.

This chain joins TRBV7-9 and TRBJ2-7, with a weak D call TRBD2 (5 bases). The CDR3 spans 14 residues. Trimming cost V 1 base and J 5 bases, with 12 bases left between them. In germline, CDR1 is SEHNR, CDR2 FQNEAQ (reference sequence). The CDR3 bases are TGTGCCAGCAGCTTAGATTCGAGGGTTGACGAGCAGTACTTC. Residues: CASSLDSRVDEQYF.

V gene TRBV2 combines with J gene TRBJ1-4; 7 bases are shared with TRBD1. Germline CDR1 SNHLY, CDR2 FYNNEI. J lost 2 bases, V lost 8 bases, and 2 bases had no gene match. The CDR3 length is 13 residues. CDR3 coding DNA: TGTGCCAGCGGGACAGCGACTAATGAAAAACTGTTTTTT. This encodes CASGTATNEKLFF.

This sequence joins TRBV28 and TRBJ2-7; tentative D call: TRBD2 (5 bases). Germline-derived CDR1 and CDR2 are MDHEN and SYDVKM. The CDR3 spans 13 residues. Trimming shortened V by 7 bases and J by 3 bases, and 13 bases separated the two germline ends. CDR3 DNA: TGTGCCAGCACCCGGCCGGGGATCTACGAGCAGTACTTC. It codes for CASTRPGIYEQYF.

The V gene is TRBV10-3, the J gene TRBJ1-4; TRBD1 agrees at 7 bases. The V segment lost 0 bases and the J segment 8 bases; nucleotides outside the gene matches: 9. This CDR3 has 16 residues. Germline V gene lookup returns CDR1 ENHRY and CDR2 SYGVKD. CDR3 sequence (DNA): TGTGCCATCAGTGAGTCAATCGACAGGGATAAGGAAAAACTGTTTTTT. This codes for CAISESIDRDKEKLFF.

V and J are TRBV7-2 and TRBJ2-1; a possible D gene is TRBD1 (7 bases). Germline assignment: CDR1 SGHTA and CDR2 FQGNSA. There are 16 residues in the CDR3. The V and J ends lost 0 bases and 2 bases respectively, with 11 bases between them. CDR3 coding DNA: TGTGCCAGCAGCTTAGCCGCGGGGACAGCCTACAATGAGCAGTTCTTC. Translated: CASSLAAGTAYNEQFF.